What follows is one T cell receptor (beta chain) and its context. This sample is drawn from a study of radiotherapy plus CTLA-4 blockade in lung cancer. In the study overall: For about 19% of patients, objective responses occurred, and about 30% had disease control.

Only in-frame clones appear in the TCRdb table, and some are missing; sequencing was by immunoSEQ multiplex PCR. The sample includes about 51,000 clones, around 79% of them seen just once. Per the germline V gene, CDR1 is SGHAT and CDR2 is FQNNGV. The CDR3 covers 13 residues. Trimming removed 3 bases from V and 2 bases from J, with 5 bases in between. The specimen was peripheral blood, collected from a patient treated with radiotherapy plus ipilimumab. This chain links TRBV11-2 with TRBJ1-3; D ambiguous. This TCR came from a human donor with non-small cell lung cancer whose response to radiotherapy plus ipilimumab could not be evaluated. CDR3 DNA sequence: TGTGCCAGCAGCTTTACAACTGGAAACACCATATATTTT. Amino acids: CASSFTTGNTIYF.